These 21 T cell receptor beta chains originate from one sample sequenced in a study of T-cell reconstitution after alpha-beta-depleted transplantation in children (dated by TCRdb to the mid-2010s). The protocol used for the library was PCR. For sequencing, an Illumina HiSeq 2500 was employed. Molecular barcoding was employed in the preparation of TCR libraries, with unique molecular identifiers being used to normalize TCRbeta repertoire quantification. The public reads were reanalyzed by TCRdb: fastp trimming at Q25, MiXCR alignment, in-frame beta chains only. All rows with the same CDR3 protein become a single entry with the most common DNA and genes. Within this sample are about 610,000 distinct CDR3 sequences, with roughly a tenth of them counted one time only. About 4% of the sample lies in the top ten. The specimen comprised PBMCs from the stem cell graft donor, sampled from the stem cell graft. The receptors come from a human donor who donated a stem cell graft to a child with acute myeloid leukemia.

This clonotype appeared once. Being one base from a much bigger clone, this may be a read error. For the CDR3, the DNA is TGTGCCAGCAGCTTAGATGGTCACAAGCAGTACTTC. Translation: CASSLDGHKQYF. The chain combines TRBV7-8 with TRBJ2-7; D not certain. Trimming removed 1 base at V and 8 bases at J, with 9 bases between. The CDR3 has 12 amino acids. Germline V lookup: CDR1 SGHVS, CDR2 FQNEAQ.

J is TRBJ2-7 and V is TRBV5-1; either TRBD1 or TRBD2 may supply D (5 bases each). V shed 4 bases and J shed 6 bases, with 17 bases lying between them. The CDR3 length is 14 residues. Germline-derived CDR1 and CDR2 are SGHRS and YFSETQ. In nucleotides, the CDR3 is TGCGCCAGCAGCCGTTTATCCGGGACCCGCGAGCAGTACTTC. This sequence encodes CASSRLSGTREQYF.

The chain links TRBV25-1 to TRBJ1-1; D is unresolved. Between the trimmed V and J ends, which lost 4 bases and 1 base, there was a span of 10 bases. Germline assignment: CDR1 MGHDK and CDR2 SYGVNS. This CDR3 region has 14 residues. This CDR3 is CASSGPTGNTEAFF. The CDR3 DNA sequence: TGTGCCAGCAGTGGACCGACGGGGAACACTGAAGCTTTCTTT.

V is TRBV5-1 and J is TRBJ2-3; D might be TRBD1 (5 bases). This CDR3 comprises 17 residues. Trimming left V 3 bases short and J 0 bases short, with 17 bases between. The germline CDR1 and CDR2 sequences are SGHRS and YFSETQ. The CDR3 DNA sequence: TGCGCCAGCAGCTCCCGAGCCGACAGTCCTAGCACAGATACGCAGTATTTT. It specifies CASSSRADSPSTDTQYF.

V is TRBV11-2 and J is TRBJ1-2, with 9 bases matching TRBD1. The CDR3 sequence is 15 residues long. V shed 2 bases, J shed 4 bases, and the junction held 5 bases outside the gene matches. Germline V CDR1 and CDR2: SGHAT, FQNNGV. The DNA of the CDR3 is TGTGCCAGCAGCTTAAGCCGGGACAGGGCCTATGGCTACACCTTC. Amino acid sequence: CASSLSRDRAYGYTF.

Comment on this clonotype: Being one base from a much bigger clone, this may be a read error. The V gene is TRBV7-2, the J gene TRBJ2-7; D gene unclear. Germline loops: CDR1 SGHTA, CDR2 FQGNSA. The CDR3 consists of 12 residues. In DNA form, the CDR3 reads TGTGGCAGCAGCTCCACAAATTACGAGCAGTACTTC. This gives the protein CGSSSTNYEQYF. Looking up the rest from reference TRBV7-2 and TRBJ2-7 gives the full variable domain: GAGVSQSPSNKVTEKGKDVELRCDPISGHTALYWYRQSLGQGLEFLIYFQGNSAPDKSGLPSDRFSAERTGGSVSTLTIQRTQQEDSAVYLCGSSSTNYEQYFGPGTRLTVT.

This clonotype appeared a few times. The chain has TRBV20-1 and TRBJ2-7; TRBD1 might be the D (6 bases). Germline loops: CDR1 DFQATT, CDR2 SNEGSKA (reference sequence). V dropped 6 bases and J dropped 2 bases, with 17 bases sitting between them. The CDR3 loop spans 14 amino acids. This chain's CDR3 is CSALKTGLTYEQYF. The DNA of the CDR3 is TGCAGTGCCCTGAAGACAGGCCTAACCTACGAGCAGTACTTC.

This clonotype was observed at least ten times. The chain couples TRBV3-1 to TRBJ2-1; 11 bases match TRBD2. The germline V gene encodes CDR1 LGHDT and CDR2 YNNKEL (reference sequence). The CDR3 has 15 amino acids. After removal of 4 bases from V and 7 bases from J, the junction contained 6 bases not matched to a gene. The CDR3 coding sequence is TGTGCCAGCAGCCGAGGACTAGCGGGTGGGAATGAGCAGTTCTTC. Translated: CASSRGLAGGNEQFF.

V is TRBV29-1 and J is TRBJ2-5; the match to TRBD1 covers 7 bases. Germline lookup yields CDR1 SQVTM and CDR2 ANQGSEA. This CDR3 has 12 residues. CDR3 region: CGSRGYQETQYF. The CDR3 nucleotides are TGCGGCAGCAGGGGGTACCAAGAGACCCAGTACTTC.

This clonotype was observed a few times. The chain employs TRBV6-5 and TRBJ1-2, with 7 nucleotides matching TRBD1. The CDR3 extends over 13 amino acids. J lost 7 bases, V lost 6 bases, and 8 bases had no gene match. Germline values: CDR1 MNHEY, CDR2 SVGAGI. CDR3 sequence: CASRKANRGGYTF. In DNA form, the CDR3 reads TGTGCCAGCAGAAAGGCGAACAGGGGTGGCTACACCTTC.

The sample holds a few counts of this clonotype. The J gene is TRBJ1-2, the V gene TRBV24-1; D might be TRBD1 (5 bases). The V gene lost 0 bases and the J gene lost 0 bases, with 13 bases spanning the gap. The CDR3 runs 17 residues. Germline lookup yields CDR1 KGHDR and CDR2 SFDVKD. The CDR3 nucleotides are TGTGCCACCAGTGATTTGATCCCAGGACATACTAACTATGGCTACACCTTC. Translating it yields CATSDLIPGHTNYGYTF.

The chain employs TRBV7-9 and TRBJ2-5; 12 bases fit TRBD2. The ends lost 3 bases at V and 0 bases at J; junction bases unmatched: 2. The CDR3 is 16 amino acids. The germline CDR1 and CDR2 sequences are SEHNR and FQNEAQ (reference sequence). In DNA form, the CDR3 reads TGTGCCAGCAGCTTCCGGACTAGCGGGGACCAAGAGACCCAGTACTTC. Protein sequence: CASSFRTSGDQETQYF.

About this clonotype itself: A much larger clone differs from this one at a single base, so this may be a read error. The chain employs TRBV20-1 and TRBJ2-3; D is unresolved. The DNA matches TRBJ1-5 better at its end, which makes the J call doubtful. Germline V gene data show CDR1 as DFQATT and CDR2 as SNEGSKA (reference sequence). CDR3 size: 14 residues. The CDR3 loop reads CSPLGGRSTDTQHF. The CDR3 bases are TGCAGTCCACTCGGCGGGAGAAGCACAGATACGCAGCATTTT.

This clonotype was recorded at least ten times. V and J are TRBV5-1 and TRBJ2-2, with TRBD2 matching over 9 bases. Germline CDR1 SGHRS, CDR2 YFSETQ. CDR3 length equals 15 residues. V was clipped by 6 bases and J by 2 bases; unmatched bases: 5. The CDR3 reads CASTRLAVNTGELFF. The CDR3 nucleotides are TGCGCCAGCACCCGACTAGCGGTCAACACCGGGGAGCTGTTTTTT.

There are many counts of this clonotype. V is TRBV7-3 and J is TRBJ2-2; D unresolved. Trimming left V 4 bases short and J 5 bases short, with 14 bases between. Germline V gene sequence: CDR1 SGHTA, CDR2 FQGTGA. The CDR3 sequence is 15 residues long. CDR3 DNA sequence: TGTGCCAGCAGCTCAGGCTTAGCAGGAACCGGGGAGCTGTTTTTT. Amino acid sequence: CASSSGLAGTGELFF. Supplemented by reference TRBV7-3 and TRBJ2-2, the full variable domain reads GAGVSQTPSNKVTEKGKYVELRCDPISGHTALYWYRQSLGQGPEFLIYFQGTGAADDSGLPNDRFFAVRPEGSVSTLKIQRTERGDSAVYLCASSSGLAGTGELFFGEGSRLTVL.

V gene TRBV12-3 or TRBV12-4 combines with J gene TRBJ2-7; the match to TRBD1 covers 7 bases. V was pared by 7 bases and J by 1 base, with 4 bases of the junction left unmatched. CDR3 length equals 13 residues. CDR3 residues: CASTRDRSYEQYF. In DNA form, the CDR3 reads TGTGCCAGCACCCGGGACAGATCCTACGAGCAGTACTTC.

CDR3 nucleotide sequence: TGCGCCAGCAGCCACACTACCGGGACAGGGGGCGGCGAGCAGTACTTC. It codes for CASSHTTGTGGGEQYF. This chain links TRBV4-3 with TRBJ2-7; 12 bases are a match to TRBD1. CDR1 LGHNA and CDR2 YSLEER come from the germline V gene. The J segment lost 6 bases and the V segment lost 3 bases, leaving 9 bases of the junction unmatched. The CDR3 sequence is 16 residues long.

This chain connects TRBV5-1 to TRBJ2-2, with a weak D call TRBD1 (5 bases). Trimming removed 0 bases from V and 0 bases from J, with 6 bases in between. The CDR3 has 15 residues. The V gene's germline CDR1 is SGHRS and CDR2 YFSETQ. The CDR3 sequence is CASSLAGTNTGELFF. The CDR3 DNA reads as TGCGCCAGCAGCTTGGCAGGGACGAACACCGGGGAGCTGTTTTTT. The full variable domain, with the rest looked up from reference TRBV5-1 and TRBJ2-2, is KAGVTQTPRYLIKTRGQQVTLSCSPISGHRSVSWYQQTPGQGLQFLFEYFSETQRNKGNFPGRFSGRQFSNSRSEMNVSTLELGDSALYLCASSLAGTNTGELFFGEGSRLTVL.

This clonotype was recorded many times. The chain carries TRBV5-1 and TRBJ2-2; D is unresolved. Trimming shortened V by 7 bases and J by 3 bases, and 16 bases separated the two germline ends. Germline V gene sequence: CDR1 SGHRS, CDR2 YFSETQ. The CDR3 is 15 amino acids. CDR3 sequence: CASFIGRSDTGELFF. In nucleotides, the CDR3 is TGCGCCAGCTTCATCGGTCGGTCGGACACCGGGGAGCTGTTTTTT.

The V call is TRBV7-3, the J call TRBJ1-2; no definite D call. The CDR3 runs to 13 residues. V lost 5 bases, J lost 8 bases, and 15 bases lay in between. Germline CDR1 and CDR2: SGHTA and FQGTGA. CDR3 nucleotides: TGTGCCAGCAGCCCCACGAGAGGAAGAGGCTACACCTTC. Encoded protein: CASSPTRGRGYTF.

This clonotype was counted a few times. CDR3 sequence reads: CASRGQDGSYEQYF. The CDR3 region has the DNA TGCGCCAGCAGGGGACAGGACGGCTCCTACGAGCAGTACTTC. The chain has TRBV5-1 and TRBJ2-7, with 8 bases lining up with TRBD1. CDR1 and CDR2 (germline): SGHRS, YFSETQ. Trimming at V came to 5 bases and at J to 0 bases, leaving 4 bases not matched to a gene. There are 14 residues in the CDR3.